The rows below give T cell receptor beta chains drawn from one sample of a study of T cell changes during pregnancy in multiple sclerosis. The protocol was immunoSEQ multiplex PCR, while the TCRdb copy is restricted to in-frame clones and leaves out a portion. The table shows just over 50,000 clones, with about nine tenths occurring only once. This sample comprised CD4+ T cells from peripheral blood mononuclear cells, obtained after pregnancy. The source is a female donor with multiple sclerosis, enrolled in a pregnancy study. CDR3s include the opening cysteine and the closing phenylalanine or tryptophan. The D gene is left open where the match is weak. Some rows mark clone size as missing; the rest say once, few, many or name a class of expanded clone.

TRBV14	TRBJ1-3	TRBD1	-	CASSLWTGAAGNTIYF	TGTGCCAGCAGCCTTTGGACAGGGGCGGCCGGAAACACCATATATTTT
TRBV9	TRBJ2-1	TRBD2	-	CASSVLGTSGGEQFF	TGTGCCAGCAGCGTACTTGGAACTAGCGGCGGAGAGCAGTTCTTC
TRBV2	TRBJ2-6	-	-	CASDFSGANVLTF	TGTGCCAGCGACTTCTCTGGGGCCAACGTCCTGACTTTC
TRBV7-9	TRBJ2-2	TRBD2	-	CASSLTSMDTGELFF	TGTGCCAGCAGCTTGACTAGCATGGACACCGGGGAGCTGTTTTTT
TRBV12-5	TRBJ2-1	-	-	CASGLSSTSKGLYNEQFF	TGTGCTAGTGGTTTGTCATCGACTAGTAAGGGGTTGTACAATGAGCAGTTCTTC
TRBV9	TRBJ2-6	-	-	CASSVAPRGGEGTGANVLTF	TGTGCCAGCAGCGTAGCTCCTAGGGGGGGGGAGGGTACTGGGGCCAACGTCCTGACTTTC
TRBV29-1	TRBJ2-1	TRBD1	-	CSAGTGGSFRDEQFF	TGCAGCGCCGGGACAGGGGGCTCTTTTCGGGATGAGCAGTTCTTC
TRBV27	TRBJ2-1	TRBD2	-	CASSSPGLASNEQFF	TGTGCCAGCAGTTCCCCGGGACTAGCGTCAAATGAGCAGTTCTTC
TRBV18	TRBJ1-4	-	-	CASSPVRINEKLFF	TGTGCCAGCTCACCAGTCAGGATTAATGAAAAACTGTTTTTT
TRBV11-2	TRBJ2-1	TRBD2	-	CASSLVSSGRAYNEQFF	TGTGCCAGCAGCTTAGTATCGTCCGGGAGGGCGTACAATGAGCAGTTCTTC
TRBV2	TRBJ2-7	TRBD2	-	CASSIWEGPYEQYF	TGTGCCAGCAGTATTTGGGAGGGCCCCTACGAGCAGTACTTC
TRBV11-3	TRBJ2-7	-	-	CASSLSSAARSYEQYF	TGTGCCAGCAGCTTAAGTTCAGCGGCCAGGTCCTACGAGCAGTACTTC
TRBV27	TRBJ2-6	TRBD2	-	CASSLSAGAVSGANVLTF	TGTGCCAGCAGTTTATCGGCGGGAGCCGTTTCTGGGGCCAACGTCCTGACTTTC
TRBV7-9	TRBJ1-4	TRBD1	-	CASSLEGASEKLFF	TGTGCCAGCAGCTTAGAGGGGGCCTCGGAAAAACTGTTTTTT
TRBV20-1	TRBJ2-7	-	-	CSASYRERKYF	TGCAGTGCTAGTTACAGGGAAAGAAAGTACTTC
TRBV7-3	TRBJ2-1	-	-	CASSLGSVTYNEQFF	TGTGCCAGCAGCTTAGGGAGCGTCACCTACAATGAGCAGTTCTTC
TRBV6-1	TRBJ2-2	-	-	CASSDSRGRQGGGELFF	TGTGCCAGCAGTGATTCGAGGGGTAGACAGGGAGGCGGGGAGCTGTTTTTT
TRBV28	TRBJ2-1	-	-	CASMEYNEQFF	TGTGCCAGCATGGAGTACAATGAGCAGTTCTTC
TRBV7-6	TRBJ1-1	-	-	CASSADTNTEAFF	TGTGCCAGCAGCGCGGACACTAACACTGAAGCTTTCTTT
TRBV28	TRBJ1-5	-	once	CASRETALHQPQHF	TGTGCCAGCAGGGAGACAGCGCTTCATCAGCCCCAGCATTTT
TRBV4-3	TRBJ2-2	-	-	CASSRISGSGELFF	TGCGCCAGCAGCCGCATAAGCGGGTCTGGGGAGCTGTTTTTT
TRBV28	TRBJ1-5	-	-	CASSFSGRDSNQPQHF	TGTGCCAGCAGTTTTTCCGGCAGGGATAGCAATCAGCCCCAGCATTTT
TRBV7-9	TRBJ2-3	TRBD1	once	CASSSGQYTDTQYF	TGTGCCAGCAGCTCGGGACAGTACACAGATACGCAGTATTTT
TRBV19	TRBJ2-7	TRBD2	-	CASSLSGSFQYEQYF	TGTGCCAGTAGTTTAAGCGGGAGTTTTCAGTACGAGCAGTACTTC
TRBV7-9	TRBJ2-6	TRBD1	once	CASSPGQGYSGANVLTF	TGTGCCAGCAGTCCGGGACAGGGATACTCTGGGGCCAACGTCCTGACTTTC
TRBV6-1	TRBJ2-1	TRBD2	-	CASSGTSGRWNEQFF	TGTGCCAGCAGTGGTACTAGCGGGAGATGGAATGAGCAGTTCTTC
TRBV19	TRBJ1-1	-	-	CASSITKLLRTEAFF	TGTGCCAGTAGTATAACAAAGCTACTGCGGACTGAAGCTTTCTTT
TRBV29-1	TRBJ1-2	TRBD1	-	CSVGGQGSYNYGYTF	TGCAGCGTTGGAGGACAGGGTTCCTATAACTATGGCTACACCTTC
TRBV6-5	TRBJ2-5	-	-	CASSRQAGQETQYF	TGTGCCAGCAGCCGACAGGCAGGGCAAGAGACCCAGTACTTC
TRBV6-1	TRBJ2-7	TRBD1	-	CASSVRTGTYEQYF	TGTGCCAGCAGTGTGAGGACAGGTACCTACGAGCAGTACTTC
TRBV7-2	TRBJ2-7	-	few	CASSRDLIYYEQYF	TGTGCCAGCAGTCGGGATCTAATTTACTACGAGCAGTACTTC
TRBV5-6	TRBJ1-2	-	-	CASSLRNTGYTF	TGTGCCAGCAGCTTACGTAACACGGGCTACACCTTC
TRBV20-1	TRBJ2-1	TRBD1	-	CSASGGGEQFF	TGCAGTGCTTCAGGGGGCGGCGAGCAGTTCTTC
TRBV28	TRBJ1-2	-	-	CASSLATVYGYTF	TGTGCCAGCAGTTTAGCCACGGTCTATGGCTACACCTTC
TRBV28	TRBJ2-1	TRBD1	-	CASRVLPGTGTGNEQFF	TGTGCCAGCAGGGTACTACCCGGGACAGGGACGGGCAATGAGCAGTTCTTC
TRBV11-3	TRBJ2-2	TRBD2	-	CASSPGLAATNTGELFF	TGTGCCAGCAGCCCGGGACTAGCGGCAACTAACACCGGGGAGCTGTTTTTT
TRBV27	TRBJ2-7	TRBD2	-	CASSAPGTSVYEQYF	TGTGCCAGCAGTGCTCCCGGGACTAGCGTCTACGAGCAGTACTTC
TRBV10-3	TRBJ2-1	-	-	CAISEAKLAVLEQFF	TGTGCCATCAGTGAGGCAAAACTAGCTGTATTGGAGCAGTTCTTC
TRBV27	TRBJ1-2	-	once	CASSPNGRGRVGYTF	TGTGCCAGCAGCCCGAACGGACGGGGAAGGGTTGGCTACACCTTC
TRBV11-3	TRBJ1-1	TRBD1	-	CASSSVQGAETEAFF	TGTGCCAGCAGCTCCGTCCAGGGGGCGGAAACTGAAGCTTTCTTT
TRBV28	TRBJ2-1	TRBD2	-	CASRPAGTSGYNEQFF	TGTGCCAGCAGACCAGCCGGGACTAGCGGCTACAATGAGCAGTTCTTC
TRBV7-9	TRBJ1-1	-	-	CASSPRTENTEAFF	TGTGCCAGCAGCCCCCGGACAGAGAACACTGAAGCTTTCTTT
TRBV7-9	TRBJ2-3	-	-	CASSASMDTQYF	TGTGCCAGCAGCGCCTCTATGGATACGCAGTATTTT
TRBV15	TRBJ2-1	TRBD2	-	CATSRGTSGYNEQFF	TGTGCCACCAGCAGGGGGACTAGCGGTTACAATGAGCAGTTCTTC
TRBV28	TRBJ1-5	TRBD1	once	CASSLWVGQVGQPQHF	TGTGCCAGCAGTTTATGGGTGGGACAGGTCGGACAGCCCCAGCATTTT
TRBV29-1	TRBJ1-5	TRBD1	few	CSVMTGGNQPQHF	TGCAGCGTTATGACAGGGGGGAATCAGCCCCAGCATTTT
TRBV7-8	TRBJ1-6	TRBD1	-	CASSLAWTGGSNSPLHF	TGTGCCAGCAGCTTAGCCTGGACAGGGGGCAGTAATTCACCCCTCCACTTT
TRBV11-1	TRBJ2-1	TRBD2	-	CASSLAIGTSGPYNEQFF	TGTGCCAGCAGCTTAGCCATTGGGACTAGCGGACCCTACAATGAGCAGTTCTTC
TRBV4-2	TRBJ2-1	TRBD2	-	CASSQNSRRTSGRINEQFF	TGTGCCAGCAGCCAAAATTCGAGGAGGACTAGCGGGAGGATCAATGAGCAGTTCTTC
TRBV29-1	TRBJ2-7	-	-	CSARDKYEQYF	TGCAGCGCACGGGACAAGTACGAGCAGTACTTC
TRBV14	TRBJ2-1	-	-	CASSQEGTLVLVDEQFF	TGTGCCAGCAGCCAAGAGGGGACACTGGTACTAGTGGATGAGCAGTTCTTC
TRBV5-4	TRBJ2-1	TRBD2	-	CASSPLLAGVYNEQFF	TGTGCCAGCAGTCCGCTACTAGCGGGAGTTTACAATGAGCAGTTCTTC